Following are 9 T cell receptor beta chains from one sample sequenced in a study of T cells after somatic rescue of genetic block. TCRdb's copy holds only in-frame clones and misses some; the assay was immunoSEQ multiplex PCR. Of tens of thousands of clones in the sample, more than 90% were seen once. Sequencing was carried out using peripheral blood mononuclear cells (PBMCs). These receptors all stem from a child younger than two.

The V gene is TRBV27, the J gene TRBJ1-4; 8 bases fit TRBD1. The CDR3 covers 13 residues. Germline-derived CDR1 and CDR2 are MNHEY and SMNVEV (reference sequence). V dropped 6 bases and J dropped 8; count of bases not matched to a gene: 5. The CDR3 spells CASRDRAEEKLFF. The DNA of the CDR3 is TGTGCCAGCAGGGACAGGGCCGAAGAAAAACTGTTTTTT.

V and J are TRBV25-1 and TRBJ2-3; possible D gene TRBD2, 6 bases. Trimming left V 8 bases short and J 2 bases short, with 20 bases between. The length of the CDR3 is 16 residues. Germline V gives CDR1 MGHDK, CDR2 SYGVNS. CDR3 nucleotide sequence: TGTGCCAGCGGAGGGGTTGTGGGATATCCCACAGATACGCAGTATTTT. Translated: CASGGVVGYPTDTQYF.

This chain uses TRBV28 with TRBJ2-1, with 14 bases identical to TRBD2. From germline, CDR1 is MDHEN and CDR2 SYDVKM. V shed 5 bases and J 7 bases; nucleotides not matched to a gene: 4. The CDR3 loop spans 15 amino acids. The DNA for the CDR3 is TGTGCCAGCAGTGACCGGACTAGCGGGAGGAATGAGCAGTTCTTC. Translation gives CASSDRTSGRNEQFF.

The chain couples TRBV7-8 to TRBJ2-1; the match to TRBD2 covers 11 bases. The V gene's germline CDR1 is SGHVS and CDR2 FQNEAQ. The CDR3 has 14 amino acids. The V and J ends lost 5 bases and 12 bases, in that order; junction bases with no gene match: 9. The CDR3 protein is CASSPIAGGPRQFF. The CDR3 DNA reads as TGTGCCAGCAGCCCGATAGCGGGAGGGCCACGGCAGTTCTTC.

V is TRBV6-1 and J is TRBJ2-7; D might be TRBD1 (5 bases). Germline assignment: CDR1 MNHNS and CDR2 SASEGT. The V gene lost 5 bases and the J gene lost 2 bases, with 13 bases spanning the gap. The CDR3 is made up of 14 amino acids. The CDR3 DNA is TGTGCCAGCAGTAGTTCCAGGGTTGCCTACGAGCAGTACTTC. Protein product: CASSSSRVAYEQYF.

This clone was counted between two and nine times. The chain has TRBV30 and TRBJ1-3; 7 nucleotides match TRBD1. V trimming: 7 bases; J trimming: 0 bases; junction bases outside the gene matches: 6. From germline, CDR1 is GTSNPN and CDR2 SVGIG (reference sequence). The CDR3 totals 14 residues. Here the CDR3 reads CAFSGTDSGNTIYF. The CDR3 region has the DNA TGTGCCTTCTCCGGGACAGACTCTGGAAACACCATATATTTT.

In the case of this clone: One end of the junction varies from germline; a read error may be responsible. The rearrangement joins TRBV25-1 to TRBJ2-3; D is unresolved. The germline CDR1 and CDR2 sequences are MGHDK and SYGVNS. The CDR3 sequence is 12 residues long. CDR3 DNA sequence: TGTGCCAGCAGGGAATCGGCAGATACGCAGTATTTT. The encoded protein is CASRESADTQYF.

The J gene is TRBJ1-2, the V gene TRBV30, with 10 bases lining up with TRBD1. Germline V gene data show CDR1 as GTSNPN and CDR2 as SVGIG (reference sequence). This CDR3 is built from 16 residues. The ends lost 0 bases at V and 5 bases at J; junction bases unmatched: 9. CDR3 residues: CAWSVRGTGVSYGYTF. The DNA for the CDR3 is TGTGCCTGGAGTGTACGAGGGACAGGGGTCTCGTATGGCTACACCTTC.

The chain links TRBV20-1 to TRBJ2-1; D not certain. Between the trimmed V and J ends, which lost 6 bases and 5 bases, there was a span of 8 bases. Germline assignment: CDR1 DFQATT and CDR2 SNEGSKA (reference sequence). The CDR3 contains 11 residues. CDR3 amino acids: CSASRNNEQFF. The CDR3 DNA reads TGCAGTGCCTCGCGAAACAATGAGCAGTTCTTC.